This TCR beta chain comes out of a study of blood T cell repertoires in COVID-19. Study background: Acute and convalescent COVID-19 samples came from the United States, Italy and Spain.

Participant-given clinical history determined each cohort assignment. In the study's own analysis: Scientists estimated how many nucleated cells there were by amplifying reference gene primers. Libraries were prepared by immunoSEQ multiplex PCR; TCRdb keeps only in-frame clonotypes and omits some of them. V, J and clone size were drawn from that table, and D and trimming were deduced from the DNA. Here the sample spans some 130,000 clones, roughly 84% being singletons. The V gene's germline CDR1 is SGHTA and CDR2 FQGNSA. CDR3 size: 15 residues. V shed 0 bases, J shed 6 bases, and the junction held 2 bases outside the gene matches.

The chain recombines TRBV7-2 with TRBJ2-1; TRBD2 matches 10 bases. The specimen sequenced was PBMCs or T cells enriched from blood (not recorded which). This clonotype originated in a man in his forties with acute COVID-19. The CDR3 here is CASSLALAGVNEQFF. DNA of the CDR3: TGTGCCAGCAGCTTAGCCCTAGCGGGAGTCAATGAGCAGTTCTTC. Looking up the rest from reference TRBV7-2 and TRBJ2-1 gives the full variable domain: GAGVSQSPSNKVTEKGKDVELRCDPISGHTALYWYRQSLGQGLEFLIYFQGNSAPDKSGLPSDRFSAERTGGSVSTLTIQRTQQEDSAVYLCASSLALAGVNEQFFGPGTRLTVL.